These 12 T cell receptor beta chains were sequenced from one sample in a study of blood T cell repertoires in COVID-19. Assay used: immunoSEQ multiplex PCR; TCRdb lists only in-frame clones, some missing. Counted here are some 300,000 clones, 90% to 95% occurring once; the ten biggest clones make up roughly 3.6%. The sample consisted of PBMCs or T cells enriched from blood (not recorded which). These receptors all stem from a woman aged 30 to 39 who had been exposed to COVID-19.

The J gene is TRBJ1-3, the V gene TRBV25-1; 7 bases align to TRBD1. CDR3 length: 17 amino acids. Germline values: CDR1 MGHDK, CDR2 SYGVNS. Trimming removed 1 base from V and 0 bases from J; junction bases left unmatched: 6. In DNA, the CDR3 is TGTGCCAGCAGTGAATCGGACAGGCCGAGCTCTGGAAACACCATATATTTT. The encoded protein is CASSESDRPSSGNTIYF.

The chain has TRBV2 and TRBJ2-7; 7 bases line up with TRBD2. After removal of 1 base from V and 2 bases from J, the junction contained 5 bases not matched to a gene. The length of the CDR3 is 15 residues. The germline CDR1 and CDR2 sequences are SNHLY and FYNNEI. The CDR3 reads CASSEGAGRTYEQYF. CDR3 DNA: TGTGCCAGCAGTGAAGGAGCGGGGAGGACCTACGAGCAGTACTTC.

This clone has a single count. This chain connects TRBV24-1 to TRBJ1-2; 8 nucleotides match TRBD1. The CDR3 runs to 16 residues. CDR1 and CDR2 (germline): KGHDR, SFDVKD. The ends lost 4 bases at V and 2 bases at J; junction bases unmatched: 8. The CDR3 coding sequence is TGTGCCACCAGTGAACAAGACAGGGGAGGAAACTATGGCTACACCTTC. It yields the protein CATSEQDRGGNYGYTF.

This clone has a single count. The rearrangement uses TRBV13 and TRBJ2-3; 11 bases fit TRBD2. Losses at the gene ends were 4 bases for V and 0 bases for J; bases not matched to a gene: 6. Germline-derived CDR1 and CDR2 are PRHDT and FYEKMQ (reference sequence). The CDR3 is 17 amino acids. The DNA for the CDR3 is TGTGCCAGCAGCTGGGGACTAGCGGAAACTAGCACAGATACGCAGTATTTT. This codes for CASSWGLAETSTDTQYF.

This clone was seen just once. The gene calls are TRBV11-2 and TRBJ2-7; the D gene is possibly TRBD1 (5 bases). The V gene lost 5 bases and the J gene lost 2 bases, with 10 bases spanning the gap. The CDR3 is 13 amino acids. CDR1 SGHAT and CDR2 FQNNGV come from the germline V gene. For the CDR3, the DNA is TGTGCCAGCAGCCCTGGACAACCCTACGAGCAGTACTTC. Translating it yields CASSPGQPYEQYF.

The chain joins TRBV9 to TRBJ1-1; 8 bases are shared with TRBD1. The CDR3 is made up of 14 amino acids. CDR1 is SGDLS and CDR2 is YYNGEE in the germline V gene. V was clipped by 0 bases and J by 5 bases; unmatched bases: 3. The CDR3 spells CASSVGTGGTEAFF. CDR3 bases: TGTGCCAGCAGCGTAGGCACAGGGGGGACTGAAGCTTTCTTT.

The chain uses TRBV5-6 and TRBJ1-2, with D possibly TRBD1 on 5 matching bases. V dropped 0 bases and J dropped 4 bases, with 13 bases sitting between them. The CDR3 spans 15 residues. Per germline, CDR1 SGHDT and CDR2 YYEEEE. This CDR3 is CASSLGRRGAYGYTF. As DNA, the CDR3 is TGTGCCAGCAGCTTGGGACGGAGGGGAGCCTATGGCTACACCTTC.

The sample holds one count of this clone. The J gene is TRBJ1-6, the V gene TRBV10-3; TRBD1 agrees at 9 bases. This CDR3 spans 13 amino acids. CDR1 and CDR2 from the germline V gene are ENHRY and SYGVKD. V lost 8 bases to trimming and J lost 7 bases; unmatched junction nucleotides: 3. The CDR3 reads CAIAGQGNSPLHF. The DNA for the CDR3 is TGTGCCATCGCGGGACAGGGAAATTCACCCCTCCACTTT.

The CDR3 loop reads CASTQRGTGANVLTF. For the CDR3, the DNA is TGTGCCAGCACCCAAAGAGGGACTGGGGCCAACGTCCTGACTTTC. The V and J genes are TRBV27 and TRBJ2-6; maybe TRBD2 (5 bases). The germline gives CDR1 MNHEY, CDR2 SMNVEV (reference sequence). This CDR3 is 15 amino acids long. V dropped 7 bases and J dropped 2 bases, with 12 bases sitting between them.

The rearrangement uses TRBV2 and TRBJ1-5; D call uncertain. Between the trimmed V and J ends, which lost 7 bases and 4 bases, there was a span of 20 bases. There are 16 residues in the CDR3. The germline CDR1 and CDR2 sequences are SNHLY and FYNNEI. This chain's CDR3 is CASKEYREGWNQPQHF. In nucleotides, the CDR3 is TGTGCCAGCAAAGAATATCGGGAAGGGTGGAATCAGCCCCAGCATTTT.

The genes are TRBV24-1 and TRBJ2-7; 7 nucleotides agree with TRBD1. This CDR3 is 12 amino acids long. Germline lookup yields CDR1 KGHDR and CDR2 SFDVKD. Trimming cost V 7 bases and J 7 bases; bases outside gene matches: 6. The chain's CDR3 is CATSRDRKEQYF. The CDR3 DNA sequence: TGTGCCACCAGCCGGGACAGAAAAGAGCAGTACTTC.

Here the CDR3 reads CASSLVVRDNGGYTF. CDR3 bases: TGTGCCAGCAGCTTGGTGGTCAGGGATAATGGTGGCTACACCTTC. This chain links TRBV5-6 with TRBJ1-2; D is perhaps TRBD1 (5 bases). CDR1 and CDR2 from the germline V gene are SGHDT and YYEEEE. The V and J ends lost 0 bases and 7 bases respectively, with 16 bases between them. The CDR3 is made up of 15 amino acids.